These 17 T cell receptor beta chains share one sample of origin, sequenced in a study of OX40 agonist ivuxolimab in advanced cancers. Assay used: immunoSEQ multiplex PCR; TCRdb lists only in-frame clones, some missing. The sample yields about 69,000 clones, around 87% seen once. The specimen was CD4+ or CD8+ T cells sorted from blood, collected in a trial of the OX40 agonist ivuxolimab. Receptors were obtained from an adult with an advanced solid tumor such as melanoma, head and neck, liver or kidney cancer.

This clone was recorded a few times. The V call is TRBV2, the J call TRBJ2-7, with D uncertain. Germline lookup yields CDR1 SNHLY and CDR2 FYNNEI. Deletions cut 4 bases from V and 6 bases from J, with 7 bases between. CDR3 size: 11 residues. CDR3 in DNA: TGTGCCAGCAGTGGGTCCGTCGAGCAGTACTTC. Translated, it gives CASSGSVEQYF.

This clone was detected only a few times. The chain has TRBV6-1 and TRBJ1-6, with 7 positions matching TRBD1. This CDR3 spans 14 amino acids. CDR1 is MNHNS, CDR2 SASEGT, per germline. The V gene end was trimmed by 6 bases and the J gene end by 5 bases; junction bases not matched to a gene: 4. CDR3 amino acids: CASRGDRDNSPLHF. The CDR3 DNA follows: TGTGCCAGCAGGGGAGACAGGGATAATTCACCCCTCCACTTT.

This rearrangement joins TRBV7-2 to TRBJ2-1, with D perhaps TRBD1 or TRBD2 (5 bases each). V lost 3 bases to trimming and J lost 10 bases, with 13 bases between them. The CDR3 is made up of 13 amino acids. In germline, CDR1 is SGHTA, CDR2 FQGNSA. CDR3: CASSFSGTPEQFF. DNA for the CDR3: TGTGCCAGCAGCTTTTCGGGGACCCCCGAGCAGTTCTTC.

This sequence joins TRBV11-2 and TRBJ1-4; 8 nucleotides match TRBD1. The CDR3 has 15 amino acids. CDR1 and CDR2 (germline): SGHAT, FQNNGV. V lost 2 bases to trimming and J lost 10 bases; unmatched junction nucleotides: 9. The CDR3 DNA follows: TGTGCCAGCAGCTTACAGGGACAGGCCGCGGGAAAACTGTTTTTT. This gives the protein CASSLQGQAAGKLFF.

The chain combines TRBV6-6 with TRBJ1-3, with D uncertain. V dropped 6 bases and J dropped 0 bases, with 6 bases sitting between them. The CDR3 has 13 residues. Germline lookup yields CDR1 MNHNY and CDR2 SVGAGI (reference sequence). The DNA for the CDR3 is TGTGCCAGCAGAGGCGTCTCTGGAAACACCATATATTTT. Translation: CASRGVSGNTIYF.

The rearrangement joins TRBV29-1 to TRBJ1-2; D unresolved. This CDR3 is built from 11 residues. Germline values: CDR1 SQVTM, CDR2 ANQGSEA. The V end lost 6 bases, the J end lost 9 bases, and 14 bases lay between the germline ends. CDR3 nucleotides: TGCAGCGTGCCCCCCGGCGGGCGCTACACCTTC. Protein sequence: CSVPPGGRYTF.

This clone came up once. The rearrangement links TRBV2 to TRBJ2-3; 11 bases agree with TRBD2. The CDR3 has 15 amino acids. The junction had 6 bases not matched to a gene; V was cut back by 6 bases and J by 4 bases. Germline CDR1 reads SNHLY; CDR2 reads FYNNEI. CDR3 in amino acids: CASRRTSGRPDTQYF. CDR3 nucleotide sequence: TGTGCCAGCAGACGAACTAGCGGGAGACCAGATACGCAGTATTTT. Together with reference TRBV2 and TRBJ2-3, the CDR3 gives the full variable domain: EPEVTQTPSHQVTQMGQEVILRCVPISNHLYFYWYRQILGQKVEFLVSFYNNEISEKSEIFDDQFSVERPDGSNFTLKIRSTKLEDSAMYFCASRRTSGRPDTQYFGPGTRLTVL.

This sequence joins TRBV6-5 and TRBJ1-1; perhaps TRBD1 as D (6 bases). Trimming took 6 bases from V and 4 from J, leaving 15 bases between them. Germline CDR1 reads MNHEY; CDR2 reads SVGAGI. The CDR3 runs to 14 residues. CDR3 sequence reads: CASSPTGRPTEAFF. CDR3 bases: TGTGCCAGCAGCCCAACAGGGAGACCCACTGAAGCTTTCTTT.

The V call is TRBV6-4, the J call TRBJ2-2, with 9 bases that match TRBD1. The CDR3 covers 14 residues. V lost 0 bases to trimming and J lost 8 bases; unmatched junction nucleotides: 1. Per germline, CDR1 MRHNA and CDR2 SNTAGT. CDR3 loop: CASSDSTGGGELFF. CDR3 DNA: TGTGCCAGCAGTGACTCGACAGGGGGTGGGGAGCTGTTTTTT.

V gene TRBV5-1 combines with J gene TRBJ1-4; D is undetermined. The CDR3 loop spans 13 amino acids. V lost 0 bases and J lost 9, with 9 bases in between. Germline V CDR1 and CDR2: SGHRS, YFSETQ. CDR3 loop: CASSLEEGKKLFF. DNA for the CDR3: TGCGCCAGCAGCTTGGAGGAGGGAAAAAAACTGTTTTTT.

The chain links TRBV14 to TRBJ1-4; 7 bases fit TRBD1. Germline CDR1 is SGHDN and CDR2 is FVKESK. The CDR3 covers 17 residues. V lost 1 base, J lost 5 bases, and 10 bases stayed unmatched. The CDR3 nucleotides read TGTGCCAGCAGCCAAGGGGGGAAAACAGGGGTGAATGAAAAACTGTTTTTT. It translates to CASSQGGKTGVNEKLFF. Drawing the rest from reference TRBV14 and TRBJ1-4, the complete variable domain is EAGVTQFPSHSVIEKGQTVTLRCDPISGHDNLYWYRRVMGKEIKFLLHFVKESKQDESGMPNNRFLAERTGGTYSTLKVQPAELEDSGVYFCASSQGGKTGVNEKLFFGSGTQLSVL.

This chain connects TRBV30 to TRBJ1-2; TRBD1 agrees at 10 bases. The CDR3 runs to 15 residues. Germline assignment: CDR1 GTSNPN and CDR2 SVGIG (reference sequence). J was trimmed by 2 bases and V by 1 base; bases with no gene match: 4. The CDR3 DNA is TGTGCCTGGAGTGCCGGGACAGGGGTAAACTATGGCTACACCTTC. This gives the protein CAWSAGTGVNYGYTF.

The CDR3 nucleotides are TGTGCCTGGAGTCCCCCCGGGCAAGCTAACTATGGCTACACCTTC. It is translated as CAWSPPGQANYGYTF. The rearrangement uses TRBV30 and TRBJ1-2; D gene ambiguous. The CDR3 totals 15 residues. In germline, CDR1 is GTSNPN, CDR2 SVGIG (reference sequence). Between the trimmed V and J ends, which lost 2 bases and 0 bases, there was a span of 13 bases. The full variable domain, with the rest looked up from reference TRBV30 and TRBJ1-2, is SQTIHQWPATLVQPVGSPLSLECTVEGTSNPNLYWYRQAAGRGLQLLFYSVGIGQISSEVPQNLSASRPQDRQFILSSKKLLLSDSGFYLCAWSPPGQANYGYTFGSGTRLTVV.

The chain recombines TRBV7-3 with TRBJ2-1; 9 bases match TRBD2. Per the germline V gene, CDR1 is SGHTA and CDR2 is FQGTGA. The CDR3 is 16 residues long. Germline trimming cut 5 bases from V and 5 bases from J; bases unmatched to any gene: 10. The CDR3 DNA is TGTGCCAGCAGCACTTCTCCTAGCGGGGAACACAATGAGCAGTTCTTC. Translation: CASSTSPSGEHNEQFF.

The V gene is TRBV9, the J gene TRBJ2-2; TRBD2 matches 13 bases. This CDR3 spans 16 amino acids. CDR1 is SGDLS and CDR2 is YYNGEE in the germline V gene. V was pared by 4 bases and J by 3 bases, with 3 bases of the junction left unmatched. In DNA, the CDR3 is TGTGCCAGCAGCCAAGGACTAGCGGGGGACACCGGGGAGCTGTTTTTT. Protein sequence: CASSQGLAGDTGELFF. The full variable domain, with the rest looked up from reference TRBV9 and TRBJ2-2, is DSGVTQTPKHLITATGQRVTLRCSPRSGDLSVYWYQQSLDQGLQFLIQYYNGEERAKGNILERFSAQQFPDLHSELNLSSLELGDSALYFCASSQGLAGDTGELFFGEGSRLTVL.

The rearrangement links TRBV7-6 to TRBJ2-1, with D perhaps matching TRBD1 (6 bases). Looked up from germline, CDR1 is SGHVS and CDR2 is FNYEAQ. V shed 5 bases and J shed 0 bases, with 14 bases lying between them. This CDR3 is 16 amino acids long. The CDR3 here is CASSLLGHSSYNEQFF. The CDR3 DNA reads TGTGCCAGCAGCCTCTTGGGACACTCCTCCTACAATGAGCAGTTCTTC.

The genes are TRBV10-1 and TRBJ2-6, with no clear D. The CDR3 sequence is 16 residues long. The germline CDR1 and CDR2 sequences are WNHNN and SYGVQD (reference sequence). Trimming pared 0 bases from V and 2 bases from J, leaving 8 bases between. CDR3: CASSESRTAGANVLTF. CDR3 coding DNA: TGCGCCAGCAGTGAGTCCCGCACAGCTGGGGCCAACGTCCTGACTTTC.